This T cell receptor beta chain stems from a study of CD4+ T cells in melanoma. Points from the study as a whole: A reported correlation linked neoantigen-specific CD4+ T cells to CD8+, macrophage and B cell function. Reportedly, melanoma neoantigen-specific CD4+ T cells showed varied differentiation states.

The CDR3 totals 17 residues. The trim removed 2 bases at V and 8 bases at J, leaving 11 bases unmatched. Germline lookup yields CDR1 MDHEN and CDR2 SYDVKM. A word on this clone: Antigen specificity is unknown.

Measured with immunoSEQ multiplex PCR; TCRdb has only the in-frame clones, and not every one. The data show about 50,000 clones, 85% to 90% seen once. The source of this sequence is a human donor with melanoma. Material: peripheral blood. The gene calls are TRBV28 and TRBJ2-4; 11 positions match TRBD1. The CDR3 coding sequence is TGTGCCAGCAGTTTACCGGGGACAGGGGGAGTCGAAGACATTCAGTACTTC. Translated: CASSLPGTGGVEDIQYF.